The TCR beta chain under discussion was sequenced for a study of graft-versus-host responses after intestinal transplantation. Study summary: Each of the recipients got a multivisceral, liver-intestinal, or isolated intestinal transplant.

This clone has more than one count but fewer than ten. The researchers put some 200,000 CFSE-labeled responder cells into plates with some 200,000 irradiated, violet-dye-labeled stimulator cells. The protocol was immunoSEQ multiplex PCR, while the TCRdb copy is restricted to in-frame clones and leaves out a portion. The data contain about 15,000 clones, around 41% of them singletons. This TCR derives from a human patient who received an intestinal transplant. Sequencing was performed on alloreactive CD8+ T cells from a mixed lymphocyte reaction culture, taken before intestinal transplant. Subset meaning: CFSE-low proliferating T cells sorted from roughly six-day pre-transplant mixed lymphocyte reaction (GvH or HvG direction).

Written as DNA, the CDR3 is TGCGCCAGCCCCGGATGGTGGCCTCGCGGCTCTTACGAGCAGTACTTC. Its translation is CASPGWWPRGSYEQYF. The chain is built from TRBV10-1 and TRBJ2-7; D not resolved. V was cut by 8 bases and J by 4 bases, with 24 bases left in between. Germline V CDR1 and CDR2: WNHNN, SYGVQD (reference sequence). This CDR3 spans 16 amino acids.